These 15 T cell receptor beta chains share one sample of origin, sequenced in a study of T cell responses to AZD1222 COVID-19 vaccine. The method was immunoSEQ multiplex PCR; TCRdb's version includes in-frame clones alone and lacks a portion of them. The profile covers 100,000 to 150,000 clones, with around 90% appearing a single time and 1.5% taken by the ten largest. This specimen consisted of peripheral blood, obtained on day 0 of AZD1222 vaccination. Every receptor here comes from an adult in good health.

The chain employs TRBV3-1 (or the pseudogene TRBV3-2) and TRBJ1-1; 10 bases agree with TRBD1. V gave up 3 bases and J gave up 3 bases; unmatched junction bases: 10. The germline CDR1 and CDR2 sequences are LGHDT and YNNKEL (reference sequence). This CDR3 is 17 amino acids long. The CDR3 nucleotides are TGTGCCAGCAGCCATGTAAGGGGGACAGGGGTTGACACTGAAGCTTTCTTT. Translation gives CASSHVRGTGVDTEAFF.

Details on this clone: An end of the junction differs from the germline gene, which may be a read error. This sequence joins TRBV5-1 and TRBJ1-5; D is undetermined. This CDR3 region has 14 residues. Germline V gives CDR1 SGHRS, CDR2 YFSETQ. CDR3 amino acids: CASRPDYSDQPQHF. As DNA, the CDR3 is TGCGCCAGCAGGCCCGACTATAGCGATCAGCCCCAGCATTTT.

This clone was picked up one time. The rearrangement links TRBV19 to TRBJ1-2; no definite D call. Germline V CDR1 and CDR2: LNHDA, SQIVND (reference sequence). The CDR3 runs to 14 residues. V shed 6 bases and J shed 4 bases, with 15 bases lying between them. The CDR3 sequence is CASRNKGESYGYTF. For the CDR3, the DNA is TGTGCCAGTAGGAATAAGGGAGAGTCCTATGGCTACACCTTC.

This clone appeared many times. The gene calls are TRBV9 and TRBJ2-1; the D call may be TRBD1 or TRBD2 (5 bases each). Germline loops: CDR1 SGDLS, CDR2 YYNGEE. There are 13 residues in the CDR3. The V gene lost 9 bases and the J gene lost 2 bases, with 12 bases spanning the gap. As DNA, the CDR3 is TGTGCCACCGGGCCGGGGCCCTACAATGAGCAGTTCTTC. Its translation is CATGPGPYNEQFF. Together with reference TRBV9 and TRBJ2-1, the CDR3 gives the full variable domain: DSGVTQTPKHLITATGQRVTLRCSPRSGDLSVYWYQQSLDQGLQFLIQYYNGEERAKGNILERFSAQQFPDLHSELNLSSLELGDSALYFCATGPGPYNEQFFGPGTRLTVL.

The rearrangement links TRBV10-3 to TRBJ2-1; 8 bases fit TRBD1. The CDR3 covers 15 residues. V was pared by 2 bases and J by 1 base, with 1 base of the junction left unmatched. The germline V gene encodes CDR1 ENHRY and CDR2 SYGVKD. The CDR3 region is CAISETGGSYNEQFF. The DNA of the CDR3 is TGTGCCATCAGTGAGACAGGGGGGTCCTACAATGAGCAGTTCTTC.

The rearrangement links TRBV3-1 (or the pseudogene TRBV3-2) to TRBJ1-2; 12 bases are a match to TRBD1. This CDR3 is built from 15 residues. From germline, CDR1 is LGHDT and CDR2 YNNKEL (reference sequence). V lost 4 bases and J lost 7; bases outside the gene matches: 7. The CDR3 is CASSPGDRGRLGYTF. DNA for the CDR3: TGTGCCAGCAGCCCGGGGGACAGGGGGCGACTTGGCTACACCTTC.

This chain joins TRBV3-1 (or the pseudogene TRBV3-2) and TRBJ2-2, with 8 bases lining up with TRBD1. This CDR3 contains 15 residues. V was pared by 1 base and J by 5 bases, with 3 bases of the junction left unmatched. From germline, CDR1 is LGHDT and CDR2 YNNKEL (reference sequence). The CDR3 bases are TGTGCCAGCAGCCAAGGGACAGGGAGGACCGGGGAGCTGTTTTTT. It specifies CASSQGTGRTGELFF.

V usage is TRBV7-3 and J usage is TRBJ2-2; D call uncertain. The CDR3 is 15 residues long. The V gene's germline CDR1 is SGHTA and CDR2 FQGTGA. Trimming removed 5 bases at V and 0 bases at J, with 10 bases between. CDR3 nucleotides: TGTGCCAGCAGCCCTCGTCCGGCGAACACCGGGGAGCTGTTTTTT. It codes for CASSPRPANTGELFF.

The chain has TRBV28 and TRBJ1-1; D is unclear. This CDR3 comprises 15 residues. Trimming pared 2 bases from V and 0 bases from J, leaving 10 bases between. The germline gives CDR1 MDHEN, CDR2 SYDVKM. CDR3 coding DNA: TGTGCCAGCAGTTTAAGGGCCACTTTGAACACTGAAGCTTTCTTT. Protein product: CASSLRATLNTEAFF.

V is TRBV11-1 and J is TRBJ1-2; D is undetermined. From germline, CDR1 is SGHAT and CDR2 FQDESV (reference sequence). Trimming took off 0 bases at V and 2 bases at J, with 13 bases between the two ends. There are 16 residues in the CDR3. DNA for the CDR3: TGTGCCAGCAGCTTAGCAAGCTGGGATACCAACTATGGCTACACCTTC. It codes for CASSLASWDTNYGYTF.

This chain connects TRBV3-1 (or the pseudogene TRBV3-2) to TRBJ2-3; D is undetermined. The CDR3 runs to 18 residues. Looked up from germline, CDR1 is LGHDT and CDR2 is YNNKEL (reference sequence). V lost 0 bases, J lost 0 bases, and 16 bases lay in between. DNA of the CDR3: TGTGCCAGCAGCCAAGATGCGTATATGCAGGCTAGCACAGATACGCAGTATTTT. Translated, it gives CASSQDAYMQASTDTQYF.

V usage is TRBV9 and J usage is TRBJ1-6, with unresolved D. Trimming pared 0 bases from V and 6 bases from J, leaving 13 bases between. The CDR3 spans 16 residues. Germline CDR1 and CDR2: SGDLS and YYNGEE. CDR3 sequence: CASSVGTPPGNSPLHF. The CDR3 DNA is TGTGCCAGCAGCGTAGGAACCCCCCCCGGTAATTCACCCCTCCACTTT. The full variable domain, with the rest looked up from reference TRBV9 and TRBJ1-6, is DSGVTQTPKHLITATGQRVTLRCSPRSGDLSVYWYQQSLDQGLQFLIQYYNGEERAKGNILERFSAQQFPDLHSELNLSSLELGDSALYFCASSVGTPPGNSPLHFGNGTRLTVT.

The CDR3: CASSYMGATYEQYF. DNA of the CDR3: TGTGCCAGCAGTTACATGGGGGCCACCTACGAGCAGTACTTC. The V call is TRBV6-5, the J call TRBJ2-7; D might be TRBD1 (6 bases). The CDR3 totals 14 residues. Trimming removed 2 bases from V and 2 bases from J, with 10 bases in between. Germline CDR1 is MNHEY and CDR2 is SVGAGI.

The gene calls are TRBV28 and TRBJ1-5, with D possibly TRBD1 on 6 matching bases. The CDR3 spans 16 residues. The ends were cut back, 6 bases at V and 8 bases at J, with 23 bases in the middle. Germline assignment: CDR1 MDHEN and CDR2 SYDVKM. DNA for the CDR3: TGTGCCAGCAGCGGGGGCCACGGGGAAGCGGTGAAGCCCCAGCATTTT. Translation: CASSGGHGEAVKPQHF. Supplemented by reference TRBV28 and TRBJ1-5, the full variable domain reads DVKVTQSSRYLVKRTGEKVFLECVQDMDHENMFWYRQDPGLGLRLIYFSYDVKMKEKGDIPEGYSVSREKKERFSLILESASTNQTSMYLCASSGGHGEAVKPQHFGDGTRLSIL.

This chain joins TRBV27 and TRBJ2-6; TRBD2 is a possible D gene (6 bases). The germline V gene has CDR1 MNHEY and CDR2 SMNVEV (reference sequence). This CDR3 contains 15 residues. V was pared by 6 bases and J by 0 bases, with 9 bases between. CDR3 sequence: CASRREYSGANVLTF. The CDR3 DNA is TGTGCCAGCAGGCGGGAATACTCTGGGGCCAACGTCCTGACTTTC.